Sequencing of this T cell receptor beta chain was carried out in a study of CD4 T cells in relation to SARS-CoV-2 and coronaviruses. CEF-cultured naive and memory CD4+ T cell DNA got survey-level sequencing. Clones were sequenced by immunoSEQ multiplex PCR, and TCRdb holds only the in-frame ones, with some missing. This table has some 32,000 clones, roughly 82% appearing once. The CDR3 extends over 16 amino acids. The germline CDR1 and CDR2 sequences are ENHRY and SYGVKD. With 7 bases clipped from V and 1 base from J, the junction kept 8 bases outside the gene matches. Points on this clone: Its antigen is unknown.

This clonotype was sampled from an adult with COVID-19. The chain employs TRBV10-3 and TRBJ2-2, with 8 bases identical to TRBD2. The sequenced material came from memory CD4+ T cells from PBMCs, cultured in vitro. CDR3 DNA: TGTGCCATCAAAAAGAGCGGGAGTCAGAACACCGGGGAGCTGTTTTTT. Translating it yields CAIKKSGSQNTGELFF.